These T cell receptor beta chains were read from a single sample in a study of CD8 T cells in Susac syndrome. TCRdb processed the immunoSEQ multiplex PCR reads anew with MiXCR; each CDR3 protein has one entry. The table shows some 200,000 distinct CDR3 sequences, with around 96% occurring only once. Sequences were obtained from CD4+ T cells from PBMCs. The receptors come from a human donor with multiple sclerosis. CDR3s include the opening cysteine and the closing phenylalanine or tryptophan. The order of the fields is D gene, V gene, clone size, J gene, CDR3 protein, CDR3 DNA. D genes are given only for firm matches. A clone size is listed for some rows: how often the clone was seen (once, few, many), or a class if it is expanded.

>TRBD1|TRBV10-3|once|TRBJ2-5
CAISDGTATLETQYF
TGTGCCATCAGTGACGGGACAGCGACCTTGGAGACCCAGTACTTC
>TRBD2|TRBV24-1|-|TRBJ2-7
CATSDPRTSGNEQYF
TGTGCCACCAGTGATCCACGGACTAGCGGAAACGAGCAGTACTTC
>-|TRBV24-1|once|TRBJ2-6
CATSQVGGNSGANVLTF
TGTGCCACCTCTCAGGTAGGAGGGAACTCTGGGGCCAACGTCCTGACTTTC
>-|TRBV29-1|-|TRBJ2-3
CSVEVSRSTDTQYF
TGCAGCGTTGAAGTCTCGCGGAGCACAGATACGCAGTATTTT
>TRBD1|TRBV9|few|TRBJ2-7
CASSSPGQGAYEQYF
TGTGCCAGCAGTTCGCCGGGACAGGGAGCTTACGAGCAGTACTTC
>TRBD2|TRBV7-9|-|TRBJ2-1
CAGVLAGGSNEQFF
TGTGCCGGAGTACTAGCGGGAGGTAGCAATGAGCAGTTCTTC
>TRBD1|TRBV19|-|TRBJ2-1
CASSWDRGYEQFF
TGTGCCAGTAGCTGGGACAGGGGGTATGAGCAGTTCTTC
>TRBD2|TRBV7-7|-|TRBJ2-3
CASSLAGWTDTQYF
TGTGCTAGCAGCTTAGCGGGCTGGACAGATACGCAGTATTTT
>-|TRBV2|-|TRBJ2-1
CASRAPGDEQFF
TGTGCCAGCAGAGCCCCGGGGGATGAGCAGTTCTTC
>TRBD1|TRBV5-1|-|TRBJ2-7
CASSFRGQGFDEQYF
TGCGCCAGCAGCTTTAGAGGACAGGGGTTCGACGAGCAGTACTTC